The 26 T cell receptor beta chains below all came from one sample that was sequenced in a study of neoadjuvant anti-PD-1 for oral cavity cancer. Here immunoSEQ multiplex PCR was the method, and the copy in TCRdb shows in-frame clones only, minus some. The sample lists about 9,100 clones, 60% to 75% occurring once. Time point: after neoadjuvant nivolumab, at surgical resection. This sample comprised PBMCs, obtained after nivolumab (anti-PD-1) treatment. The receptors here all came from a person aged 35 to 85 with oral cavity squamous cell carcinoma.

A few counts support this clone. CDR3: CASSRTGGSYGYTF. The CDR3 DNA reads as TGTGCCAGCAGCAGGACAGGAGGGTCCTATGGCTACACCTTC. The rearrangement links TRBV13 to TRBJ1-2; 7 bases match TRBD1. J gave up 4 bases and V 5 bases, and 7 bases lay outside the gene matches. Germline V gene sequence: CDR1 PRHDT, CDR2 FYEKMQ (reference sequence). There are 14 residues in the CDR3. Full variable domain (rest looked up from reference TRBV13 and TRBJ1-2): AAGVIQSPRHLIKEKRETATLKCYPIPRHDTVYWYQQGPGQDPQFLISFYEKMQSDKGSIPDRFSAQQFSDYHSELNMSSLELGDSALYFCASSRTGGSYGYTFGSGTRLTVV.

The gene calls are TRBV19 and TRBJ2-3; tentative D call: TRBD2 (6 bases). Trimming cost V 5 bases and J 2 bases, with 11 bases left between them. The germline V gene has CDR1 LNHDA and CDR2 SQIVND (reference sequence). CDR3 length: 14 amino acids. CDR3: CASSRGKYTDTQYF. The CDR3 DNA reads TGTGCCAGTAGTCGCGGGAAGTACACAGATACGCAGTATTTT.

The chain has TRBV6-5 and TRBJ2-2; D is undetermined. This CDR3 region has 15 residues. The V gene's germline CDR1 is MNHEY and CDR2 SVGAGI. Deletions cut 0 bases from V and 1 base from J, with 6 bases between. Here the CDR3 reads CASSYSDGNTGELFF. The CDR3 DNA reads TGTGCCAGCAGTTACTCGGACGGGAACACCGGGGAGCTGTTTTTT.

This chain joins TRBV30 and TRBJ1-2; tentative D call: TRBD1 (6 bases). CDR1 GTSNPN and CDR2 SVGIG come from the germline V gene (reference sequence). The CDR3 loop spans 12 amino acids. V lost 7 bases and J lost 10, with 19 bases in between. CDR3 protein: CASHGGQRFYTF. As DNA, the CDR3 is TGTGCCTCCCACGGGGGCCAAAGATTCTACACCTTC.

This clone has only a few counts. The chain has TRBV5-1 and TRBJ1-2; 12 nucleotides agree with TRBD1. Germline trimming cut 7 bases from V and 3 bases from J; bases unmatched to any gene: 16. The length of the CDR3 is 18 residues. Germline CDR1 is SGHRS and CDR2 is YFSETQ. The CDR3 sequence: CASSSPRDRGQADYGYTF. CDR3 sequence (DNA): TGCGCCAGCTCCTCCCCCCGGGACAGGGGGCAGGCGGACTATGGCTACACCTTC.

CDR3 DNA: TGTGCCACCAGCGCGCAAACAGGGGAGACCCAGTACTTC. Its protein is CATSAQTGETQYF. The J gene is TRBJ2-5, the V gene TRBV15; D is possibly TRBD1 (6 bases). Germline-derived CDR1 and CDR2 are LNHNV and YYDKDF (reference sequence). V was trimmed by 5 bases and J by 5 bases, leaving 12 bases between them. This CDR3 has 13 residues.

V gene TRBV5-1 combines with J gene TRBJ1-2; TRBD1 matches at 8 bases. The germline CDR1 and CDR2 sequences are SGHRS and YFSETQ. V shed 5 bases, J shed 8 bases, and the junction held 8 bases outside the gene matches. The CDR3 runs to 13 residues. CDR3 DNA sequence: TGCGCCAGCAGGGACGCGACAGGGGACGGCTACACCTTC. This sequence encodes CASRDATGDGYTF.

The CDR3 loop reads CASSWSDSETPLHF. The DNA of the CDR3 is TGTGCCAGCAGCTGGAGTGACTCAGAGACACCCCTCCACTTT. The rearrangement links TRBV11-2 to TRBJ1-6; D ambiguous. The CDR3 totals 14 residues. The germline CDR1 and CDR2 sequences are SGHAT and FQNNGV. V gave up 4 bases and J gave up 11 bases, with 15 bases separating them.

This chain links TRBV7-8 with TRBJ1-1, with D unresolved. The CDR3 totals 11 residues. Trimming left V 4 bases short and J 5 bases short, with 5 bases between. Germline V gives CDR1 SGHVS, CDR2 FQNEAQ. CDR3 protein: CASSWITEAFF. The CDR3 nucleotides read TGTGCCAGCAGCTGGATTACTGAAGCTTTCTTT.

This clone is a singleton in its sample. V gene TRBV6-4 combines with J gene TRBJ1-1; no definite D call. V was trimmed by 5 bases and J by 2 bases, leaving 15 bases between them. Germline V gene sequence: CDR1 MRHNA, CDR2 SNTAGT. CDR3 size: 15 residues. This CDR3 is CASSLGILGNTEAFF. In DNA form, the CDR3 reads TGTGCCAGCAGTTTGGGTATTCTAGGAAACACTGAAGCTTTCTTT.

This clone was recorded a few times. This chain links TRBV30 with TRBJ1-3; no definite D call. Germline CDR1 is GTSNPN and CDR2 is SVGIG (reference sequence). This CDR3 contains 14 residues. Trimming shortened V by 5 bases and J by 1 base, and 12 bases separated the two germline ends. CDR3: CAWARSASGNTIYF. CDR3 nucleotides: TGTGCCTGGGCCCGCAGTGCTTCTGGAAACACCATATATTTT.

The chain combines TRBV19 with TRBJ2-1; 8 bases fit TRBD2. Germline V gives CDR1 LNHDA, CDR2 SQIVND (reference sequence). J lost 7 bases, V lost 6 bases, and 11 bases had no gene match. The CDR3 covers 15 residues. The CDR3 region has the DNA TGTGCCAGTAGCCAAGCGGGAGTGGTTCGGAATGAGCAGTTCTTC. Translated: CASSQAGVVRNEQFF.

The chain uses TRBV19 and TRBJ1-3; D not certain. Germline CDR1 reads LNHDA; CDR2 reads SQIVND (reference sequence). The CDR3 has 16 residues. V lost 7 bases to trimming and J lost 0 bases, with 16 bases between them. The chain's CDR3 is CASTPRSALSGNTIYF. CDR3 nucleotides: TGTGCCAGTACTCCAAGATCGGCGCTCTCTGGAAACACCATATATTTT. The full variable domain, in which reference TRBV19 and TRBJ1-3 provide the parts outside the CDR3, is DGGITQSPKYLFRKEGQNVTLSCEQNLNHDAMYWYRQDPGQGLRLIYYSQIVNDFQKGDIAEGYSVSREKKESFPLTVTSAQKNPTAFYLCASTPRSALSGNTIYFGEGSWLTVV.

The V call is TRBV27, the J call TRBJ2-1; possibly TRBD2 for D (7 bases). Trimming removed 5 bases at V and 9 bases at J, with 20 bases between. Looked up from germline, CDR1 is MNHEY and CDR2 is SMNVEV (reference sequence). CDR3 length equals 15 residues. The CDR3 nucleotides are TGTGCCAGCAGTCCGGGGGGCAGTCTGCGGGGTGAGCAGTTCTTC. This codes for CASSPGGSLRGEQFF.

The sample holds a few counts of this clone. CDR3 in DNA: TGTGCCAGCAGCGTTCGTACAGGGGGCGGCGGAAACACCATATATTTT. Its protein product is CASSVRTGGGGNTIYF. This chain connects TRBV7-6 to TRBJ1-3, with 9 bases aligning to TRBD1. Germline V lookup: CDR1 SGHVS, CDR2 FNYEAQ. The V gene end was trimmed by 5 bases and the J gene end by 4 bases; junction bases not matched to a gene: 9. The CDR3 covers 16 residues.

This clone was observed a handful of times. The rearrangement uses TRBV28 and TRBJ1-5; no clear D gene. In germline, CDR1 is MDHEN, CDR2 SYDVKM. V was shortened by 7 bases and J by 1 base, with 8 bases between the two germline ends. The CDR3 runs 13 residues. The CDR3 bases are TGTGCCAGCACCGTTGGGAGCAATCAGCCCCAGCATTTT. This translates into CASTVGSNQPQHF.

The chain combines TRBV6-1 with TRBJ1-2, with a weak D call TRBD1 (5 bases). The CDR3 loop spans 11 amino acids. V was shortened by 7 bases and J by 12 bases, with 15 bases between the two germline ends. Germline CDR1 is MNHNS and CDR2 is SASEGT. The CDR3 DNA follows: TGTGCCAGCACCCCTGGGGGGGGGAACACCTTC. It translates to CASTPGGGNTF.

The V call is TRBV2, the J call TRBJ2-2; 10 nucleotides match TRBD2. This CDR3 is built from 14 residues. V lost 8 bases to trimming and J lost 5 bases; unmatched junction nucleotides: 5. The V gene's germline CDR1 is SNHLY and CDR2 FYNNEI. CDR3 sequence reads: CASGGLARTGELFF. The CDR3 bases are TGTGCCAGCGGGGGACTAGCGAGGACCGGGGAGCTGTTTTTT.

The CDR3 protein is CASREDMSYGYTF. CDR3 nucleotides: TGTGCCAGCAGAGAGGACATGAGCTATGGCTACACCTTC. This rearrangement joins TRBV2 to TRBJ1-2; D may be TRBD1 (5 bases). The CDR3 sequence is 13 residues long. In germline, CDR1 is SNHLY, CDR2 FYNNEI. Trimming pared 6 bases from V and 4 bases from J, leaving 12 bases between.

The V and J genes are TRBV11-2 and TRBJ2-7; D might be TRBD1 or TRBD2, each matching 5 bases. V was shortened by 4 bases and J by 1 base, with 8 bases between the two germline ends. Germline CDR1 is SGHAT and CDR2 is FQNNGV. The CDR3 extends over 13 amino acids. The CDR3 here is CASSWDGSYEQYF. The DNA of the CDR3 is TGTGCCAGCAGCTGGGACGGTTCCTACGAGCAGTACTTC.

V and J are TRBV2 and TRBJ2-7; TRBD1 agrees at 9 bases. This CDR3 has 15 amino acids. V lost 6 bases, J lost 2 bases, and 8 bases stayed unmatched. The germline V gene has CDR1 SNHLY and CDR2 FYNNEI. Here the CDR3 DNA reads TGTGCCAGCAGACCACAGGGGGCGGTAGCCTACGAGCAGTACTTC. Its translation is CASRPQGAVAYEQYF.

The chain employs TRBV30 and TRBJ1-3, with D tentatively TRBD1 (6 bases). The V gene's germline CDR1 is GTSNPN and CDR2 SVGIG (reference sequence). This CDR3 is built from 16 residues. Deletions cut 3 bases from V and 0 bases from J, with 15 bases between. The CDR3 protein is CAWSKWGALSGNTIYF. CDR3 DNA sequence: TGTGCCTGGAGCAAATGGGGGGCCCTCTCTGGAAACACCATATATTTT.

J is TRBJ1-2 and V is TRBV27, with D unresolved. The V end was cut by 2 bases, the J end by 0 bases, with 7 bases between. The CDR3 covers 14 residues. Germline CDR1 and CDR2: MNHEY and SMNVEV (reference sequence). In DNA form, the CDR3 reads TGTGCCAGCAGTTTAGACGGGGCTAACTATGGCTACACCTTC. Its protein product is CASSLDGANYGYTF.

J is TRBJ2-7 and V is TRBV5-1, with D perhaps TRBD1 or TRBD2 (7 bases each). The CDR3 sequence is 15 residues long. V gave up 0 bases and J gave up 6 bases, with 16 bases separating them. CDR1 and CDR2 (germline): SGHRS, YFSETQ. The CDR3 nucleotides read TGCGCCAGCAGCTTGGAGGGGGCTAGCGGTTCCGAGCAGTACTTC. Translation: CASSLEGASGSEQYF. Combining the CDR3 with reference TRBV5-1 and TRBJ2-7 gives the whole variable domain KAGVTQTPRYLIKTRGQQVTLSCSPISGHRSVSWYQQTPGQGLQFLFEYFSETQRNKGNFPGRFSGRQFSNSRSEMNVSTLELGDSALYLCASSLEGASGSEQYFGPGTRLTVT.

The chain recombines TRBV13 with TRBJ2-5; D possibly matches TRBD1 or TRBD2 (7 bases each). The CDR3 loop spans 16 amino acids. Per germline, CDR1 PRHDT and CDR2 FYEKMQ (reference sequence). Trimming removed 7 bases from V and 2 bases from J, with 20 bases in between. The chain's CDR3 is CASTPVRGGGQETQYF. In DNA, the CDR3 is TGTGCCAGCACGCCGGTCAGGGGGGGTGGTCAAGAGACCCAGTACTTC.

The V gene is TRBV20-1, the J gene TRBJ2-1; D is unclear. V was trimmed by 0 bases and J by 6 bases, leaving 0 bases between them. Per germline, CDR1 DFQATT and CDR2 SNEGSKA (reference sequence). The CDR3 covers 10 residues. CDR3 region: CSARDNEQFF. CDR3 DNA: TGCAGTGCTAGAGACAATGAGCAGTTCTTC.